Listed below are T cell receptor beta chains from one sample, sequenced in a study of a mutant IDH1 vaccine in newly diagnosed glioma. Some clones are missing from TCRdb's copy, which holds only in-frame ones; the method was immunoSEQ multiplex PCR. The repertoire holds fewer than 85,000 clones, with about 81% as singletons. These TCRs' antigens remain unknown. The material sequenced was PBMCs, taken from a glioma patient whose treatment included an IDH1 peptide vaccine. Every receptor here comes from a man in his forties with glioma. Both conserved end residues are part of each CDR3. The D gene is left open where the match is weak. Not all rows give a size; the values are once, few, many and, for expanded clones, a class.

>.|TRBJ2-3|15|TRBV28|TRBD2
CASSLLAGGPDTQYF
TGTGCCAGCAGTTTGCTAGCGGGAGGACCAGATACGCAGTATTTT
>few|TRBJ2-6|15|TRBV19|.
CASSILLDGANVLTF
TGTGCCAGTAGTATCCTTCTGGATGGGGCCAACGTCCTGACTTTC
>.|TRBJ2-3|15|TRBV5-4|TRBD1
CASSSRQGETDTQYF
TGTGCCAGCAGCTCAAGACAGGGGGAAACAGATACGCAGTATTTT
>.|TRBJ2-5|12|TRBV18|.
CASSPNQETQYF
TGTGCCAGCTCACCAAACCAAGAGACCCAGTACTTC
>.|TRBJ2-7|16|TRBV5-5|TRBD2
CASSSFMTSGRSEQYF
TGTGCCAGCAGCTCATTCATGACTAGCGGGAGGAGCGAGCAGTACTTC
>once|TRBJ1-2|13|TRBV27|.
CASSFGSGYGYTF
TGTGCCAGCAGTTTCGGTAGTGGGTATGGCTACACCTTC
>.|TRBJ2-1|13|TRBV28|.
CASRPTPAREQFF
TGTGCCAGCAGGCCCACTCCAGCTAGGGAGCAGTTCTTC
>.|TRBJ1-5|15|TRBV5-8|.
CASSLRANRDQPQHF
TGTGCCAGCAGCTTGAGGGCCAACCGGGATCAGCCCCAGCATTTT
>.|TRBJ2-1|16|TRBV6-6|.
CASSSRGQSPSNEQFF
TGTGCCAGCAGCTCCCGGGGGCAATCCCCGTCTAATGAGCAGTTCTTC
>.|TRBJ1-1|14|TRBV6-5|TRBD1
CASRPGQVNTEAFF
TGTGCCAGCAGACCCGGACAGGTGAACACTGAAGCTTTCTTT
>.|TRBJ1-2|16|TRBV7-6|TRBD1
CASSLAPDLTGSGYTF
TGTGCCAGCAGCTTAGCGCCTGACCTGACAGGGAGTGGCTACACCTTC
>.|TRBJ2-7|11|TRBV28|.
CASTSFYEQYF
TGTGCCAGCACCTCCTTCTACGAGCAGTACTTC
>.|TRBJ2-2|13|TRBV19|TRBD1
CATSPDRAGELFF
TGTGCCACCTCCCCGGACAGGGCCGGGGAGCTGTTTTTT
>once|TRBJ2-3|12|TRBV7-2|.
CASSLEADTQYF
TGTGCCAGCAGCTTAGAAGCAGATACGCAGTATTTT
>.|TRBJ1-5|16|TRBV25-1|.
CASSVEFGPGNQPQHF
TGTGCCAGCAGTGTTGAATTCGGACCAGGGAATCAGCCCCAGCATTTT
>.|TRBJ2-1|15|TRBV7-2|TRBD2
CASSLSSGGANEQFF
TGTGCCAGCAGCCTATCTTCGGGGGGTGCCAATGAGCAGTTCTTC
>.|TRBJ1-2|14|TRBV5-6|.
CASSLGEGGYGYTF
TGTGCCAGCAGCTTGGGGGAAGGGGGCTATGGCTACACCTTC
>few|TRBJ1-1|13|TRBV6-1|TRBD1
CASRRDSITEAFF
TGTGCCAGCAGGAGGGACAGCATCACTGAAGCTTTCTTT
>few|TRBJ1-4|19|TRBV4-2|.
CASSQEVGVMSATNEKLFF
TGTGCCAGCAGCCAAGAAGTGGGGGTGATGTCTGCAACTAATGAAAAACTGTTTTTT
>.|TRBJ2-1|14|TRBV28|TRBD2
CASSLGTSYNEQFF
TGTGCCAGCAGTTTGGGGACTAGCTACAATGAGCAGTTCTTC
>once|TRBJ2-2|18|TRBV27|TRBD1
CASYTWGQGAPNTGELFF
TGTGCCAGCTATACTTGGGGACAGGGGGCTCCGAACACCGGGGAGCTGTTTTTT
>once|TRBJ2-5|15|TRBV19|.
CASSIGRGLQETQYF
TGTGCCAGTAGTATAGGGAGGGGGCTCCAAGAGACCCAGTACTTC
>.|TRBJ1-6|15|TRBV19|.
CASSIFSEYNSPLHF
TGTGCCAGTAGTATCTTCAGCGAATATAATTCACCCCTCCACTTT
>.|TRBJ2-5|14|TRBV5-1|.
CASSLAKRKETQYF
TGCGCCAGCAGCTTGGCCAAGAGGAAGGAGACCCAGTACTTC
>.|TRBJ1-2|13|TRBV5-4|.
CASSLGEPSGYTF
TGTGCCAGCAGCTTGGGGGAGCCAAGTGGCTACACCTTC
>.|TRBJ2-7|16|TRBV10-2|TRBD1
CASSGPGQGEPYEQYF
TGCGCCAGCAGTGGTCCGGGACAGGGGGAACCCTACGAGCAGTACTTC
>.|TRBJ2-5|16|TRBV7-9|TRBD1
CASSPGQGAREETQYF
TGTGCCAGCAGCCCTGGACAGGGGGCTAGGGAAGAGACCCAGTACTTC
>.|TRBJ2-7|15|TRBV19|.
CASSIGTNPTYEQYF
TGTGCCAGTAGTATAGGCACAAACCCTACCTACGAGCAGTACTTC
>.|TRBJ2-6|14|TRBV7-2|.
CASSSSRAANVLTF
TGTGCCAGCAGCTCATCACGGGCAGCCAACGTCCTGACTTTC
>once|TRBJ1-5|15|TRBV19|.
CASSTYRIANQPQHF
TGTGCCAGTAGTACCTACAGAATAGCAAATCAGCCCCAGCATTTT
>.|TRBJ2-1|16|TRBV18|.
CASSPRKGSRDNEQFF
TGTGCCAGCTCACCGAGGAAGGGGTCAAGGGACAATGAGCAGTTCTTC
>.|TRBJ1-2|14|TRBV30|.
CAWSQRNLGYGYTF
TGTGCCTGGAGTCAGCGGAACTTGGGCTATGGCTACACCTTC
>.|TRBJ2-1|15|TRBV11-3|.
CASSKGVGSNNEQFF
TGTGCCAGCAGCAAAGGAGTAGGATCCAACAATGAGCAGTTCTTC
>.|TRBJ1-3|14|TRBV28|.
CASSLLGQGNTIYF
TGTGCCAGCAGTTTGTTAGGACAGGGAAACACCATATATTTT
>.|TRBJ2-3|13|TRBV9|.
CASSGPKGDTQYF
TGTGCCAGCAGCGGACCGAAGGGAGATACGCAGTATTTT
>.|TRBJ1-1|14|TRBV19|.
CASSRDTRNTEAFF
TGTGCCAGTAGTAGGGACACCCGAAACACTGAAGCTTTCTTT
>.|TRBJ2-7|14|TRBV28|TRBD1
CASSPSGQAYEQYF
TGTGCCAGCAGTCCATCGGGACAGGCCTACGAGCAGTACTTC
>.|TRBJ2-5|15|TRBV7-3|TRBD2
CASSPGVAGGGAQYF
TGTGCCAGCAGCCCCGGGGTAGCGGGAGGCGGGGCCCAGTACTTC
>.|TRBJ2-7|14|TRBV29-1|TRBD1
CSVEDRTGGFEQYF
TGCAGCGTTGAGGATCGCACAGGGGGATTCGAGCAGTACTTC
>.|TRBJ2-3|14|TRBV30|TRBD2
CAWNGLAGGAAQYF
TGTGCCTGGAACGGACTAGCGGGGGGGGCCGCGCAGTATTTT
>.|TRBJ2-1|16|TRBV14|.
CASSPPGLLSYNEQFF
TGTGCCAGCAGCCCTCCGGGCTTGCTCTCCTACAATGAGCAGTTCTTC
>.|TRBJ1-3|15|TRBV7-9|.
CASSPGREAENTIYF
TGTGCCAGCAGCCCCGGACGGGAGGCGGAAAACACCATATATTTT
>.|TRBJ2-7|15|TRBV5-3|.
CARSLKVRKSREQYF
TGTGCCAGAAGCTTGAAGGTGAGGAAAAGCAGGGAGCAGTACTTC
>.|TRBJ2-1|12|TRBV18|.
CASSPFDNEQFF
TGTGCCAGCTCACCATTCGACAATGAGCAGTTCTTC
>.|TRBJ2-7|13|TRBV2|.
CASWGGGSYEQYF
TGTGCCAGCTGGGGGGGCGGTTCCTACGAGCAGTACTTC
>.|TRBJ2-1|19|TRBV5-3|TRBD2
CARKPTGTSGSQPYNEQFF
TGTGCCAGAAAACCCACCGGGACTAGCGGGAGTCAGCCCTACAATGAGCAGTTCTTC
>.|TRBJ1-4|15|TRBV5-1|.
CASSLGATTNEKLFF
TGCGCCAGCAGCTTGGGGGCGACAACTAATGAAAAACTGTTTTTT
>.|TRBJ2-7|12|TRBV6-5|TRBD1
CASRDRFYEQYF
TGTGCCAGCCGGGACAGGTTTTACGAGCAGTACTTC
>.|TRBJ1-2|16|TRBV10-2|.
CASRTAPVTRDYGYTF
TGCGCCAGCAGGACAGCGCCGGTGACCAGGGACTATGGCTACACCTTC
>.|TRBJ1-5|16|TRBV13|TRBD1
CASSLGRDRANQPQHF
TGTGCCAGCAGCTTAGGCCGGGACAGGGCTAATCAGCCCCAGCATTTT
>.|TRBJ2-7|14|TRBV28|TRBD2
CASSFSGSSYEQYF
TGTGCCAGCAGTTTTAGCGGGAGTTCCTACGAGCAGTACTTC
>.|TRBJ1-4|15|TRBV18|.
CASSSSGDGNEKLFF
TGTGCCAGCTCCTCCTCAGGTGACGGTAATGAAAAACTGTTTTTT
>.|TRBJ2-7|13|TRBV11-2|.
CASRGEVRYEQYF
TGTGCCAGCAGAGGGGAGGTCCGCTACGAGCAGTACTTC
>.|TRBJ2-7|13|TRBV18|.
CASSLGQEREQYF
TGTGCCAGCTCACTTGGACAAGAACGCGAGCAGTACTTC
>.|TRBJ2-2|15|TRBV19|TRBD2
CASKSASGNTGELFF
TGTGCCAGTAAATCAGCTAGCGGGAACACCGGGGAGCTGTTTTTT
>.|TRBJ2-5|19|TRBV9|TRBD2
CASSTTGTSGSTYQETQYF
TGTGCCAGCAGCACGACCGGGACTAGCGGGAGCACGTACCAAGAGACCCAGTACTTC
>once|TRBJ2-7|13|TRBV14|.
CASSQILHGEQYF
TGTGCCAGCAGCCAAATACTACACGGCGAGCAGTACTTC
>.|TRBJ2-3|17|TRBV19|.
CASSSREGMGSTDTQYF
TGTGCCAGTAGTTCCCGCGAGGGGATGGGAAGCACAGATACGCAGTATTTT
>.|TRBJ2-1|14|TRBV5-1|TRBD1
CASSPGTGRYEQFF
TGCGCCAGCAGCCCCGGGACAGGGCGGTATGAGCAGTTCTTC
>.|TRBJ2-3|14|TRBV19|.
CASSNQVITDTQYF
TGTGCCAGTAGTAATCAAGTAATCACAGATACGCAGTATTTT